This T cell receptor (beta chain) is from a study of blood T cell repertoires in COVID-19. Looking at the study overall: Samples of COVID-19 (acute and convalescent) were obtained from the United States, Italy and Spain. In each case, the material was cDNA or gDNA derived from T cells, B-cell-depleted T cells, or PBMCs.

Trimming cost V 3 bases and J 0 bases, with 14 bases left between them. The germline V gene has CDR1 GTSNPN and CDR2 SVGIG (reference sequence). The CDR3 extends over 15 amino acids. Seattle's cohort entered during active infection and was followed longitudinally. In the original analysis: Nucleated cell counts were estimated from reference gene primer amplification. Sequencing was performed with immunoSEQ multiplex PCR; in TCRdb, only in-frame clones are kept and a portion is missing. V, J and clone size are taken as reported in that table, and D and trimming were inferred from the DNA itself. The sample has under 200,000 clones, around four fifths seen once; the top ten hold 0.9% to 0.95%.

The source of this sequence is a man aged 60 to 75 with COVID-19, enrolled during active disease. The chain couples TRBV30 to TRBJ1-2; TRBD1 is a possible D gene (5 bases). The source material was peripheral blood. The CDR3 protein is CAWRDRGLSNYGYTF. CDR3 nucleotide sequence: TGTGCCTGGAGAGATAGGGGACTATCTAACTATGGCTACACCTTC.